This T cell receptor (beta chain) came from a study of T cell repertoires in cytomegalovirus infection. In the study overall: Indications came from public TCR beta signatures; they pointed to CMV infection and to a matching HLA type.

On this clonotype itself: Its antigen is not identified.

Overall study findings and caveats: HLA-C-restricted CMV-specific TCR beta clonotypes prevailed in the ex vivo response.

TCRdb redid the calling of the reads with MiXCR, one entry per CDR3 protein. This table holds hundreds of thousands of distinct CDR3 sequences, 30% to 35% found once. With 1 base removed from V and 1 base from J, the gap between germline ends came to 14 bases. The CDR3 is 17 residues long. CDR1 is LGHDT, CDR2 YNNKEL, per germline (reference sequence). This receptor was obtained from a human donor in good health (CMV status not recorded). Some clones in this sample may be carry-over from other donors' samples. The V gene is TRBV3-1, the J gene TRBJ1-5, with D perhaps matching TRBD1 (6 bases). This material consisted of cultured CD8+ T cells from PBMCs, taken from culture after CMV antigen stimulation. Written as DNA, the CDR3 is TGTGCCAGCAGCCAAGGCCCAGGCAGGGGCAGCAATCAGCCCCAGCATTTT. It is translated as CASSQGPGRGSNQPQHF.